One and the same sample provided the 20 T cell receptor beta chains below, sequenced in a study of T cell responses to AZD1222 COVID-19 vaccine (dated by TCRdb to about 2021). Libraries were made using the immunoSEQ multiplex PCR assay. This immuneACCESS table, as held by TCRdb, lists in-frame sequences with V and J called but not all clones. Of the missing ones, under half trace to an unresolved V gene in checked studies; the others have no known cause. Across this sample there are fewer than 55,000 clones, with around four fifths seen only once. Approximately 22% of the sample is in the top ten clones. The intended sense of this specimen's time point label: baseline before first vaccination. Reading the label with the study, this specimen's treatment or condition is: meningococcal conjugate vaccine given as trial control. The source material was peripheral blood, sampled on day 0 of MenACWY control vaccination. The source is an adult in good health.

J is TRBJ1-2 and V is TRBV6-4, with TRBD1 matching 7 bases. CDR1 is MRHNA and CDR2 is SNTAGT in the germline V gene. V lost 5 bases, J lost 7 bases, and 16 bases stayed unmatched. CDR3 length: 16 amino acids. CDR3 DNA sequence: TGTGCCAGCAGTCTTAAACCCGGGACAGATGGAGGTGGCTACACCTTC. Protein: CASSLKPGTDGGGYTF.

The rearrangement links TRBV5-1 to TRBJ2-5; 9 bases are shared with TRBD1. The CDR3 extends over 14 amino acids. V lost 0 bases and J lost 11; bases outside the gene matches: 8. Germline V gene lookup returns CDR1 SGHRS and CDR2 YFSETQ. CDR3 DNA sequence: TGCGCCAGCAGCTTGGAGACAGGGGGAGAGGGGCAGTACTTC. It yields the protein CASSLETGGEGQYF. Variable domain in full (rest from reference TRBV5-1 and TRBJ2-5): KAGVTQTPRYLIKTRGQQVTLSCSPISGHRSVSWYQQTPGQGLQFLFEYFSETQRNKGNFPGRFSGRQFSNSRSEMNVSTLELGDSALYLCASSLETGGEGQYFGPGTRLLVL.

The chain uses TRBV5-6 and TRBJ2-7; D uncertain. Trimming pared 6 bases from V and 3 bases from J, leaving 4 bases between. Germline V gives CDR1 SGHDT, CDR2 YYEEEE. The CDR3 has 10 amino acids. The CDR3 spells CASNNYEQYF. The CDR3 DNA reads TGTGCCAGCAACAACTACGAGCAGTACTTC.

This chain connects TRBV18 to TRBJ1-6, with TRBD1 as a possible D gene (6 bases). The length of the CDR3 is 15 residues. Trimming removed 1 base from V and 5 bases from J, with 9 bases in between. Germline values: CDR1 KGHSH, CDR2 LQKENI. The CDR3 loop is CASSPLWTDNSPLHF. As DNA, the CDR3 is TGTGCCAGCTCACCACTTTGGACAGATAATTCACCCCTCCACTTT.

This rearrangement joins TRBV30 to TRBJ1-1, with a weak D call TRBD1 (6 bases). Trimming left V 4 bases short and J 8 bases short, with 14 bases between. The CDR3 covers 12 residues. Germline lookup yields CDR1 GTSNPN and CDR2 SVGIG (reference sequence). The CDR3 nucleotides read TGTGCCTGGACCCAGGGGTCTTGGGAAGCTTTCTTT. Protein: CAWTQGSWEAFF.

The CDR3, as DNA: TGCGCCAGCAGCCAAGTCCGGGATTGGGCAGATACGCAGTATTTT. It yields the protein CASSQVRDWADTQYF. The chain combines TRBV4-1 with TRBJ2-3; weak D call: TRBD2 (5 bases). Germline-derived CDR1 and CDR2 are MGHRA and YSYEKL. The CDR3 length is 15 residues. The germline V and J ends were trimmed by 1 base and 4 bases, with 12 bases remaining between them.

The rearrangement joins TRBV6-6 to TRBJ2-3; D ambiguous. Germline V gene lookup returns CDR1 MNHNY and CDR2 SVGAGI (reference sequence). There are 14 residues in the CDR3. V was shortened by 0 bases and J by 4 bases, with 8 bases between the two germline ends. Here the CDR3 reads CASSYSEFSDTQYF. As DNA, the CDR3 is TGTGCCAGCAGTTACTCGGAGTTTTCAGATACGCAGTATTTT.

This chain connects TRBV6-5 to TRBJ2-1; no definite D call. Germline V lookup: CDR1 MNHEY, CDR2 SVGAGI. The length of the CDR3 is 11 residues. V was cut by 5 bases and J by 9 bases, with 8 bases left in between. The CDR3 DNA reads TGTGCCAGCAGTAGAGCGAGTGAGCAGTTCTTC. Translated, it gives CASSRASEQFF.

The chain recombines TRBV19 with TRBJ1-3; tentatively, D is TRBD1 (5 bases). The CDR3 consists of 15 residues. Trimming pared 3 bases from V and 2 bases from J, leaving 11 bases between. Germline V lookup: CDR1 LNHDA, CDR2 SQIVND (reference sequence). The CDR3 loop is CASSIPQGAGNTIYF. Written as DNA, the CDR3 is TGTGCCAGTAGTATTCCCCAAGGGGCTGGAAACACCATATATTTT.

The genes are TRBV3-1 (or the pseudogene TRBV3-2) and TRBJ2-3; 7 bases fit TRBD2. The germline CDR1 and CDR2 sequences are LGHDT and YNNKEL (reference sequence). The length of the CDR3 is 16 residues. V was pared by 3 bases and J by 6 bases, with 12 bases of the junction left unmatched. The CDR3 DNA follows: TGTGCCAGCAGCCAGGTGGGACTATCCTCCGTTGATACGCAGTATTTT. Translating gives CASSQVGLSSVDTQYF.

The J gene is TRBJ2-1, the V gene TRBV18; D perhaps matches TRBD2 (5 bases). The length of the CDR3 is 12 residues. Germline CDR1 reads KGHSH; CDR2 reads LQKENI. V lost 1 base to trimming and J lost 8 bases, with 6 bases between them. The CDR3: CASSPLEDEQFF. CDR3 coding DNA: TGTGCCAGCTCACCACTGGAGGATGAGCAGTTCTTC.

The chain employs TRBV29-1 and TRBJ2-6; D is undetermined. CDR1 and CDR2 from the germline V gene are SQVTM and ANQGSEA. There are 12 residues in the CDR3. The V end lost 3 bases, the J end lost 4 bases, and 4 bases lay between the germline ends. Here the CDR3 reads CSVDGGANVLTF. In nucleotides, the CDR3 is TGCAGCGTTGATGGGGGGGCCAACGTCCTGACTTTC.

This rearrangement joins TRBV7-6 to TRBJ2-1, with 9 bases matching TRBD1. Germline CDR1 is SGHVS and CDR2 is FNYEAQ. V lost 5 bases to trimming and J lost 7 bases; unmatched junction nucleotides: 9. The CDR3 loop spans 15 amino acids. CDR3 in DNA: TGTGCCAGCAGCCCGGACAGGGGATTGTTAAATGAGCAGTTCTTC. Translating it yields CASSPDRGLLNEQFF.

J is TRBJ1-2 and V is TRBV12-5, with D perhaps TRBD1 (6 bases). Trimming pared 0 bases from V and 6 bases from J, leaving 14 bases between. There are 15 residues in the CDR3. Germline lookup yields CDR1 LGHNT and CDR2 FRNRAP. CDR3 DNA: TGTGCTAGTGGTTTGGTCTTAGGACAGTTTGATGGCTACACCTTC. It specifies CASGLVLGQFDGYTF.

The chain has TRBV20-1 and TRBJ1-4; D is unclear. V was clipped by 0 bases and J by 10 bases, with 6 bases between them. The CDR3 sequence is 11 residues long. Germline values: CDR1 DFQATT, CDR2 SNEGSKA (reference sequence). The CDR3 bases are TGCAGTGCTAGAGAGGGGATAAAACTGTTTTTT. Residues: CSAREGIKLFF.

CDR3 residues: CASSLRGLTDTQYF. CDR3 sequence (DNA): TGTGCCAGCAGCCTCCGGGGTCTCACAGATACGCAGTATTTT. The chain is built from TRBV9 and TRBJ2-3; maybe TRBD2 (5 bases). The germline gives CDR1 SGDLS, CDR2 YYNGEE. This CDR3 comprises 14 residues. Trimming took off 4 bases at V and 2 bases at J, with 11 bases between the two ends. Drawing the rest from reference TRBV9 and TRBJ2-3, the complete variable domain is DSGVTQTPKHLITATGQRVTLRCSPRSGDLSVYWYQQSLDQGLQFLIQYYNGEERAKGNILERFSAQQFPDLHSELNLSSLELGDSALYFCASSLRGLTDTQYFGPGTRLTVL.

The chain recombines TRBV10-2 with TRBJ1-6; 8 positions agree with TRBD1. Per germline, CDR1 WSHSY and CDR2 SAAADI. With 4 bases clipped from V and 7 bases from J, the junction kept 0 bases outside the gene matches. This CDR3 has 13 amino acids. The CDR3 bases are TGCGCCAGCAGTGGGACAGGGAATTCACCCCTCCACTTT. This gives the protein CASSGTGNSPLHF.

The V and J genes are TRBV7-9 and TRBJ2-7; D uncertain. Trimming pared 1 base from V and 5 bases from J, leaving 9 bases between. The CDR3 covers 13 residues. Germline-derived CDR1 and CDR2 are SEHNR and FQNEAQ (reference sequence). The CDR3 DNA sequence: TGTGCCAGCAGCTTAGGTAATAGGGACGAGCAGTACGTC. Translation: CASSLGNRDEQYV.

The rearrangement uses TRBV5-6 and TRBJ2-3; unclear D gene. V was pared by 2 bases and J by 4 bases, with 14 bases between. The CDR3 consists of 15 residues. Looked up from germline, CDR1 is SGHDT and CDR2 is YYEEEE. The CDR3 DNA follows: TGTGCCAGCAGCTTCGGGCCCCTTGGCGCAGATACGCAGTATTTT. Amino acids: CASSFGPLGADTQYF.

The chain links TRBV7-9 to TRBJ2-7; 10 positions agree with TRBD1. There are 16 residues in the CDR3. Germline V CDR1 and CDR2: SEHNR, FQNEAQ (reference sequence). The V gene end was trimmed by 5 bases and the J gene end by 7 bases; junction bases not matched to a gene: 14. The CDR3 loop is CASSPPSDRGRKEQYF. CDR3 bases: TGTGCCAGCAGCCCTCCGTCTGACAGGGGGCGGAAAGAGCAGTACTTC.